Listed here are 24 T cell receptor beta chains from one sample, sequenced in a study of blood T cells in healthy people across ages. A second PCR of roughly 6 to 12 cycles used a sample-barcoded 5' primer and a J-beta primer mix. TCRdb analysed the 5' RACE reads with MiXCR anew, one entry per CDR3 protein. The sample includes 1.5 million or so distinct CDR3 sequences, around two fifths seen only once; the top ten take roughly 7.9%. Sequences were obtained from blood. Receptor source: a woman between 18 and 29 years old in good health.

This chain connects TRBV4-1 to TRBJ2-7, with D possibly TRBD2 on 6 matching bases. This CDR3 is 14 amino acids long. The V and J ends lost 1 base and 7 bases respectively, with 14 bases between them. Per germline, CDR1 MGHRA and CDR2 YSYEKL. In DNA form, the CDR3 reads TGCGCCAGCAGCCAAGGGGGGTGGGAGGATGAGCAGTACTTC. The encoded protein is CASSQGGWEDEQYF.

The chain links TRBV9 to TRBJ2-7, with a tentative D call TRBD1 (6 bases). This CDR3 is 14 amino acids long. CDR1 is SGDLS and CDR2 is YYNGEE in the germline V gene. Trimming left V 3 bases short and J 5 bases short, with 15 bases between. The CDR3 sequence: CASSGHRAFDEQYF. DNA of the CDR3: TGTGCCAGCAGCGGACACAGGGCTTTCGACGAGCAGTACTTC.

The chain carries TRBV6-1 and TRBJ1-2, with 9 bases matching TRBD1. The CDR3 runs 16 residues. V gave up 6 bases and J gave up 4 bases; unmatched junction bases: 12. Germline CDR1 and CDR2: MNHNS and SASEGT. CDR3 loop: CASSHGQGTVSYGYTF. The CDR3 nucleotides read TGTGCCAGCAGCCACGGACAGGGGACTGTCAGCTATGGCTACACCTTC.

V usage is TRBV10-2 and J usage is TRBJ1-2; TRBD1 might be the D (6 bases). There are 15 residues in the CDR3. Germline V gene sequence: CDR1 WSHSY, CDR2 SAAADI. Trimming pared 4 bases from V and 3 bases from J, leaving 15 bases between. The CDR3 DNA follows: TGCGCCAGCAGTGGAGGAGGCGGGGGCGACTATGGCTACACCTTC. It encodes CASSGGGGGDYGYTF.

This clonotype was seen a handful of times. V usage is TRBV15 and J usage is TRBJ2-7; D remains unclear. This CDR3 region has 14 residues. V was shortened by 1 base and J by 3 bases, with 10 bases between the two germline ends. CDR1 and CDR2 from the germline V gene are LNHNV and YYDKDF (reference sequence). The CDR3 DNA reads as TGTGCCACCAGCAGAGGAAGGCAGGACTACGAGCAGTACTTC. Translating gives CATSRGRQDYEQYF.

Comment on this clonotype: The junction shows a germline mismatch at one end, possibly a read error. This chain joins TRBV4-1 and TRBJ1-2, with D tentatively TRBD1 (5 bases). CDR3 size: 14 residues. CDR1 is MGHRA, CDR2 YSYEKL, per germline. In DNA form, the CDR3 reads TGCGCCAGCAGCCAAGATGTCCAGGGCTATGGCCACACCTTC. Residues: CASSQDVQGYGHTF.

This clonotype was observed a handful of times. The rearrangement uses TRBV5-1 and TRBJ1-2; D gene unclear. CDR3 length equals 15 residues. V was trimmed by 0 bases and J by 0 bases, leaving 9 bases between them. The germline V gene encodes CDR1 SGHRS and CDR2 YFSETQ. The CDR3 nucleotides read TGCGCCAGCAGCTTGGCCAGCGGAGCTAACTATGGCTACACCTTC. This codes for CASSLASGANYGYTF.

The chain employs TRBV6-1 and TRBJ2-5, with D possibly being TRBD2 (6 bases). The germline gives CDR1 MNHNS, CDR2 SASEGT. This CDR3 spans 15 amino acids. V dropped 7 bases and J dropped 5 bases, with 20 bases sitting between them. The CDR3 DNA reads as TGTGCCAGCAATGTCGGCGAGCGGGTCTCGGAGACCCAGTACTTC. This sequence encodes CASNVGERVSETQYF.

V is TRBV29-1 and J is TRBJ2-1, with 10 bases identical to TRBD2. This CDR3 region has 15 residues. V lost 7 bases to trimming and J lost 6 bases; unmatched junction nucleotides: 12. CDR1 and CDR2 (germline): SQVTM, ANQGSEA. The CDR3 here is CSETLGASGGNEQFF. In DNA, the CDR3 is TGCAGCGAAACTCTGGGTGCTAGCGGGGGCAATGAGCAGTTCTTC.

V and J are TRBV7-9 and TRBJ1-2; TRBD1 matches at 9 bases. Trimming at V came to 1 base and at J to 4 bases, leaving 7 bases not matched to a gene. Germline V gives CDR1 SEHNR, CDR2 FQNEAQ (reference sequence). The CDR3 extends over 16 amino acids. CDR3 region: CASSLGPGQGGYGYTF. In nucleotides, the CDR3 is TGTGCCAGCAGCTTAGGTCCGGGACAGGGAGGCTATGGCTACACCTTC.

This clonotype was recorded a few times. The chain recombines TRBV5-1 with TRBJ1-2; D is unresolved. This CDR3 region has 14 residues. Germline lookup yields CDR1 SGHRS and CDR2 YFSETQ. V was clipped by 0 bases and J by 8 bases, with 14 bases between them. The DNA for the CDR3 is TGCGCCAGCAGCTTGGAGGAGAAGTCAGGCGGCTACACCTTC. Its translation: CASSLEEKSGGYTF.

About this clonotype: The junction does not match germline at one end; this may be a read error. The chain is built from TRBV7-9 and TRBJ2-7; D could derive from TRBD1 or TRBD2 (7 bases each). CDR1 and CDR2 from the germline V gene are SEHNR and FQNEAQ (reference sequence). The CDR3 totals 13 residues. The CDR3 DNA reads as TGTGCCGGCAGCGGGGACAGTCGCTACGAGCAGTACTTC. It translates to CAGSGDSRYEQYF.

V gene TRBV15 combines with J gene TRBJ2-5; 10 bases map to TRBD1. This CDR3 comprises 15 residues. Germline-derived CDR1 and CDR2 are LNHNV and YYDKDF (reference sequence). Losses at the gene ends were 3 bases for V and 4 bases for J; bases not matched to a gene: 5. The CDR3: CATSSVGTGVETQYF. The CDR3 DNA is TGTGCCACCAGCAGCGTCGGGACAGGGGTAGAGACCCAGTACTTC.

This clonotype has just a few counts. The V and J genes are TRBV14 and TRBJ2-3; no firm D call. This CDR3 is 13 amino acids long. Germline V CDR1 and CDR2: SGHDN, FVKESK. V was pared by 5 bases and J by 6 bases, with 12 bases between. CDR3 sequence (DNA): TGTGCCAGCAGCGCGGAAGGTTGGGATACGCAGTATTTT. Protein product: CASSAEGWDTQYF.

The gene calls are TRBV21-1 and TRBJ1-2; the D segment call TRBD1 is taken from the table without a DNA check. TRBV21-1 is a pseudogene locus. There are 12 residues in the CDR3. Here the CDR3 DNA reads TGTGCCAGCAGCAAATCGGGGGGGGGCTACACCTTC. This gives the protein CASSKSGGGYTF.

The rearrangement joins TRBV7-8 to TRBJ1-2; a weak D match, TRBD1 (5 bases). The CDR3 is made up of 14 amino acids. The V gene lost 5 bases and the J gene lost 2 bases, with 12 bases spanning the gap. Germline CDR1 and CDR2: SGHVS and FQNEAQ. The CDR3 DNA sequence: TGTGCCAGCAGCGGGGCCGACGGGAACTATGGCTACACCTTC. Translated, it gives CASSGADGNYGYTF.

The DNA for the CDR3 is TGCAGCGTTGAAGAGCAGTCCGGGAAACTGTTTTTT. It is translated as CSVEEQSGKLFF. The rearrangement uses TRBV29-1 and TRBJ1-4, with D unclear. CDR1 is SQVTM, CDR2 ANQGSEA, per germline. The CDR3 sequence is 12 residues long. The V end was cut by 0 bases, the J end by 11 bases, with 10 bases between.

Ten or more counts support this clonotype. V is TRBV20-1 and J is TRBJ2-5; 7 bases line up with TRBD2. Per germline, CDR1 DFQATT and CDR2 SNEGSKA (reference sequence). Trimming cost V 2 bases and J 1 base; bases outside gene matches: 1. The CDR3 spans 13 residues. The CDR3 nucleotides are TGCAGTGCTAGATCGGGAGGCCAAGAGACCCAGTACTTC. Translating it yields CSARSGGQETQYF.

The chain combines TRBV7-6 with TRBJ1-4; D is undetermined. The V end lost 1 base, the J end lost 7 bases, and 10 bases lay between the germline ends. CDR3 length equals 14 residues. Germline values: CDR1 SGHVS, CDR2 FNYEAQ. CDR3 DNA sequence: TGTGCCAGCAGCTTAGAAATAGGTTCTGAAAAACTGTTTTTT. Its translation: CASSLEIGSEKLFF. Full variable domain (outside the CDR3, taken from reference TRBV7-6 and TRBJ1-4): GAGVSQSPRYKVTKRGQDVALRCDPISGHVSLYWYRQALGQGPEFLTYFNYEAQQDKSGLPNDRFSAERPEGSISTLTIQRTEQRDSAMYRCASSLEIGSEKLFFGSGTQLSVL.

The chain uses TRBV4-1 and TRBJ2-7, with TRBD1 matching over 8 bases. Unmatched junction bases numbered 8, after V lost 0 bases and J lost 4 bases. Germline lookup yields CDR1 MGHRA and CDR2 YSYEKL. The CDR3 spans 16 residues. DNA for the CDR3: TGCGCCAGCAGCCAAGATCGGGAGCAGGGGGCGTACGAGCAGTACTTC. Its protein is CASSQDREQGAYEQYF.

This chain links TRBV13 with TRBJ2-7; TRBD2 might be the D (5 bases). Germline CDR1 is PRHDT and CDR2 is FYEKMQ (reference sequence). There are 17 residues in the CDR3. The V end was cut by 0 bases, the J end by 2 bases, with 17 bases between. In nucleotides, the CDR3 is TGTGCCAGCAGCTTAGGCCTCGGGATTACAACTCCCTACGAGCAGTACTTC. Its protein is CASSLGLGITTPYEQYF.

This clonotype was seen a few times. The rearrangement uses TRBV10-1 and TRBJ2-1; 8 nucleotides agree with TRBD1. The CDR3 spans 17 residues. V shed 0 bases, J shed 10 bases, and the junction held 14 bases outside the gene matches. Germline values: CDR1 WNHNN, CDR2 SYGVQD (reference sequence). Here the CDR3 DNA reads TGCGCCAGCAGTGAGTCCAAGATATTGACAGGGGCCGGCGAGCAGTTCTTC. Its translation is CASSESKILTGAGEQFF.

This chain joins TRBV3-1 and TRBJ1-4, with D tentatively TRBD1 (6 bases). V gave up 4 bases and J gave up 8 bases, with 17 bases separating them. Germline loops: CDR1 LGHDT, CDR2 YNNKEL (reference sequence). The CDR3 sequence is 15 residues long. CDR3 DNA sequence: TGTGCCAGCAGCCTCCCTTCCAGGGGTGGAGAAAAACTGTTTTTT. Its protein is CASSLPSRGGEKLFF. Full variable domain (outside the CDR3, taken from reference TRBV3-1 and TRBJ1-4): DTAVSQTPKYLVTQMGNDKSIKCEQNLGHDTMYWYKQDSKKFLKIMFSYNNKELIINETVPNRFSPKSPDKAHLNLHINSLELGDSAVYFCASSLPSRGGEKLFFGSGTQLSVL.

J is TRBJ2-3 and V is TRBV5-4, with 7 positions matching TRBD2. The germline gives CDR1 SGHNT, CDR2 YYREEE (reference sequence). With 2 bases clipped from V and 2 bases from J, the junction kept 8 bases outside the gene matches. The CDR3 spans 16 residues. CDR3 sequence reads: CASSFFLTSYTDTQYF. The CDR3 DNA reads as TGTGCCAGCAGCTTCTTTTTGACTAGCTACACAGATACGCAGTATTTT. Looking up the rest from reference TRBV5-4 and TRBJ2-3 gives the full variable domain: ETGVTQSPTHLIKTRGQQVTLRCSSQSGHNTVSWYQQALGQGPQFIFQYYREEENGRGNFPPRFSGLQFPNYSSELNVNALELDDSALYLCASSFFLTSYTDTQYFGPGTRLTVL.